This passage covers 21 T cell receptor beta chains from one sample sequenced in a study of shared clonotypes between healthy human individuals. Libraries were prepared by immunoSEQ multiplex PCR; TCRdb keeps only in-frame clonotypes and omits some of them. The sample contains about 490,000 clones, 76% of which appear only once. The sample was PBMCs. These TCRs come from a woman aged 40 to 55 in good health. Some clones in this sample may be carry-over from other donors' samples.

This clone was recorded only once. In nucleotides, the CDR3 is TGCGCCAGCAGCTTGGAAAACCGGGACACCTCGAGCACCGGGGAGCTGTTTTTT. Translating it yields CASSLENRDTSSTGELFF. The J gene is TRBJ2-2, the V gene TRBV5-1; D might be TRBD1 (6 bases). The germline gives CDR1 SGHRS, CDR2 YFSETQ. The CDR3 has 18 residues. V was clipped by 0 bases and J by 4 bases, with 19 bases between them.

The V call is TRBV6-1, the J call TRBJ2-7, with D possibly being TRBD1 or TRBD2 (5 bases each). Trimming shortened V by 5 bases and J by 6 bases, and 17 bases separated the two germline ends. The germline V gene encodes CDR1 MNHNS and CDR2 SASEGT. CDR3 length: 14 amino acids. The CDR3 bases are TGTGCCAGCAGTCCCGGGATTGTGGGGCTCGAGCAGTACTTC. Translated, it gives CASSPGIVGLEQYF.

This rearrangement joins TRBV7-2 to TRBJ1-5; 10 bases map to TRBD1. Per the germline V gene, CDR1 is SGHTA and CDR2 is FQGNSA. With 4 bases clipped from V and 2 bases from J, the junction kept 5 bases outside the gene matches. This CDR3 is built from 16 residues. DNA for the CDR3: TGTGCCAGCAGCTCCGGGACAGGGGCAGGCAATCAGCCCCAGCATTTT. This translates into CASSSGTGAGNQPQHF.

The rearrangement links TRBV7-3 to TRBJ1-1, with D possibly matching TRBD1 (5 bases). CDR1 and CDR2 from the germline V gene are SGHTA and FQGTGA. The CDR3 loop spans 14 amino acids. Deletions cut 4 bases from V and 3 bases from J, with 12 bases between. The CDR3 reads CASSSQGRDTEAFF. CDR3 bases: TGTGCCAGCAGCTCGCAGGGCCGGGACACTGAAGCTTTCTTT.

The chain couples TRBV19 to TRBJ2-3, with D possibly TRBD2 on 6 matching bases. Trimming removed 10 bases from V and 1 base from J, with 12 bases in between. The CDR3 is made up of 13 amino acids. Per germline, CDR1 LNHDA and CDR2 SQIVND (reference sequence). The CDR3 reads CATWTTGTDTQYF. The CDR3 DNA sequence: TGTGCCACTTGGACTACGGGCACAGATACGCAGTATTTT.

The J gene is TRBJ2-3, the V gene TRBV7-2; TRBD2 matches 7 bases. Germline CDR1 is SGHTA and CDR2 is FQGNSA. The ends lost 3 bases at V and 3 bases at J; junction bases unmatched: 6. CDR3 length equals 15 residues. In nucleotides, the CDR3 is TGTGCCAGCAGCTTTGGGGGGGAGCTGACAGATACGCAGTATTTT. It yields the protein CASSFGGELTDTQYF.

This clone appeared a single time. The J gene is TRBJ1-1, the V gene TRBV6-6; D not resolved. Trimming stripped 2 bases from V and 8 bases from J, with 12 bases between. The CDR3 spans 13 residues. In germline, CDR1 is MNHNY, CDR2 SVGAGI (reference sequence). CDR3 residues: CASSYLGPGEAFF. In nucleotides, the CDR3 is TGTGCCAGCAGTTACCTAGGACCCGGCGAAGCTTTCTTT.

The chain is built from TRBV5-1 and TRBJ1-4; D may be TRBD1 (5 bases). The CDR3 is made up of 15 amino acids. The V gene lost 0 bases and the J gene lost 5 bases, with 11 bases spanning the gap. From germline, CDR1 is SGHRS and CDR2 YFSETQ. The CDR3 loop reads CASSLAGQENEKLFF. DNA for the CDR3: TGCGCCAGCAGCTTGGCAGGGCAAGAAAATGAAAAACTGTTTTTT.

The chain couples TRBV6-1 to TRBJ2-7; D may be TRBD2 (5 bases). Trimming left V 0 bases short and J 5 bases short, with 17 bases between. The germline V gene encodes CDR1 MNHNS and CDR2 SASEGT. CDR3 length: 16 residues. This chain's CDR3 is CASSEADAGLGDEQYF. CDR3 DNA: TGTGCCAGCAGTGAAGCCGATGCGGGTCTTGGTGACGAGCAGTACTTC.

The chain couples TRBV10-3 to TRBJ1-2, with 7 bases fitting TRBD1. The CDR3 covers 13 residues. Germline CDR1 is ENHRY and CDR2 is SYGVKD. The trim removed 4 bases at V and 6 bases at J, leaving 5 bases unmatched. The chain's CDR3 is CAISGSTGDGYTF. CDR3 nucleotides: TGTGCCATCAGTGGGAGCACAGGGGATGGCTACACCTTC.

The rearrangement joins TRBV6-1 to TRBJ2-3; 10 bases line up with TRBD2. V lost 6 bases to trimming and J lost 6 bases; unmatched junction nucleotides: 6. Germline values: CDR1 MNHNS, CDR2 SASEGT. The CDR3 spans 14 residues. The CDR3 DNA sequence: TGTGCCAGCAGGGTAGCGGGAGGCCGCGATACGCAGTATTTT. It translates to CASRVAGGRDTQYF.

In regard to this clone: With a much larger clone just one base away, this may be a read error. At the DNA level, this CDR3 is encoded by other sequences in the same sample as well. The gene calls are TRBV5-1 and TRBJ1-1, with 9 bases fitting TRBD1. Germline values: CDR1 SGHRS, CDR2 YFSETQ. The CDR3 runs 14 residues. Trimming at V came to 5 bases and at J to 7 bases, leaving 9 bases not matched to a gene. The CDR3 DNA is TGCGCCAGCAGGTCGCTTACAGGGGGCATTGAAGCTTTCTTT. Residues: CASRSLTGGIEAFF. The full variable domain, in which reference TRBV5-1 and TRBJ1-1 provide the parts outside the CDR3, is KAGVTQTPRYLIKTRGQQVTLSCSPISGHRSVSWYQQTPGQGLQFLFEYFSETQRNKGNFPGRFSGRQFSNSRSEMNVSTLELGDSALYLCASRSLTGGIEAFFGQGTRLTVV.

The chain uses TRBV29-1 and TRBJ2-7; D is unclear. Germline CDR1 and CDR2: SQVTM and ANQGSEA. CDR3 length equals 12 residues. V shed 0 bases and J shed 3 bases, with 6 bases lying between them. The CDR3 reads CSVEDPGYEQYF. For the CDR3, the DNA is TGCAGCGTTGAAGATCCTGGCTACGAGCAGTACTTC.

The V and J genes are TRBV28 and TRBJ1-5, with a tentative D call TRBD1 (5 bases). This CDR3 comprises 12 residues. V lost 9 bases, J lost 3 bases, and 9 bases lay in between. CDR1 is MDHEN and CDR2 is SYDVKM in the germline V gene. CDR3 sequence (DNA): TGTGCCAGTCAAGGGGTCAATCAGCCCCAGCATTTT. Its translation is CASQGVNQPQHF.

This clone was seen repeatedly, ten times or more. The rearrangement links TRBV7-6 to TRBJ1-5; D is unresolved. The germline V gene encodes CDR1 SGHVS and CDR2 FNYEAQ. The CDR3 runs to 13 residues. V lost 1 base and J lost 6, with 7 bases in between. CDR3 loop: CASSLGPSQPQHF. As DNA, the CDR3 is TGTGCCAGCAGCTTAGGCCCGAGTCAGCCCCAGCATTTT. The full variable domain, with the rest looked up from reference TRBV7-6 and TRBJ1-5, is GAGVSQSPRYKVTKRGQDVALRCDPISGHVSLYWYRQALGQGPEFLTYFNYEAQQDKSGLPNDRFSAERPEGSISTLTIQRTEQRDSAMYRCASSLGPSQPQHFGDGTRLSIL.

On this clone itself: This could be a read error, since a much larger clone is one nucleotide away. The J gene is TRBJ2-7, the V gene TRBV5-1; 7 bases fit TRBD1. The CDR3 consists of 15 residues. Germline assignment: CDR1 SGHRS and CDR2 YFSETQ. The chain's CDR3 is CASSPRSDRVYGQYF. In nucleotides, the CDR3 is TGCGCCAGCAGCCCCAGATCCGACAGGGTATACGGGCAGTACTTC. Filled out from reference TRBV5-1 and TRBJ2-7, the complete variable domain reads KAGVTQTPRYLIKTRGQQVTLSCSPISGHRSVSWYQQTPGQGLQFLFEYFSETQRNKGNFPGRFSGRQFSNSRSEMNVSTLELGDSALYLCASSPRSDRVYGQYFGPGTRLTVT.

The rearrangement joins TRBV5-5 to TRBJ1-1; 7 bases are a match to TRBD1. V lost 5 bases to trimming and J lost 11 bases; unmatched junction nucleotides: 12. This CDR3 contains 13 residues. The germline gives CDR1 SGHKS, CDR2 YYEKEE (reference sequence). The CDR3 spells CASSQQGPRGAFF. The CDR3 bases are TGTGCCAGCAGTCAACAGGGGCCCCGTGGGGCTTTCTTT.

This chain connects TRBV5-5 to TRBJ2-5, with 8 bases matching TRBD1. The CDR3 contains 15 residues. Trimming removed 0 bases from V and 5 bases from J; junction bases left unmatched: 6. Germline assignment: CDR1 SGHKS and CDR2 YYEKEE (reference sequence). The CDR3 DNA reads TGTGCCAGCAGCTTGGATGGACAGGGTTTTGAGACCCAGTACTTC. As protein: CASSLDGQGFETQYF.

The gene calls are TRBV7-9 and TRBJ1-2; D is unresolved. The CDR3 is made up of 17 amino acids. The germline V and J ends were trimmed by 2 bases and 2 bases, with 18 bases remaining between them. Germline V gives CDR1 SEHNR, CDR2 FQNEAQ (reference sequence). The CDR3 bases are TGTGCCAGCAGCTTAACAGCGAAGATGGATAGGAACTATGGCTACACCTTC. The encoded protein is CASSLTAKMDRNYGYTF.

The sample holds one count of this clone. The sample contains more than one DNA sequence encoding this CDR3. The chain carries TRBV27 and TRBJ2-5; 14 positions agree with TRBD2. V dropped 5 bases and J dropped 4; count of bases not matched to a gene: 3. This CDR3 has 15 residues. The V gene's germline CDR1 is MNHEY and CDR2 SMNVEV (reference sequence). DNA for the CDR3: TGTGCCAGCAGTCCAGGGACTAGCGGGAGAGAGACCCAGTACTTC. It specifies CASSPGTSGRETQYF.

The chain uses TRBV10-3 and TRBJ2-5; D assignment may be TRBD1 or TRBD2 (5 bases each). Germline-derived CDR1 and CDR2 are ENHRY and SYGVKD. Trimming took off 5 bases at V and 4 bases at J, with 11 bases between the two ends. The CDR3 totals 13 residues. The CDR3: CAISYGAGETQYF. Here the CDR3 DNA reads TGTGCCATCAGTTATGGGGCGGGAGAGACCCAGTACTTC.